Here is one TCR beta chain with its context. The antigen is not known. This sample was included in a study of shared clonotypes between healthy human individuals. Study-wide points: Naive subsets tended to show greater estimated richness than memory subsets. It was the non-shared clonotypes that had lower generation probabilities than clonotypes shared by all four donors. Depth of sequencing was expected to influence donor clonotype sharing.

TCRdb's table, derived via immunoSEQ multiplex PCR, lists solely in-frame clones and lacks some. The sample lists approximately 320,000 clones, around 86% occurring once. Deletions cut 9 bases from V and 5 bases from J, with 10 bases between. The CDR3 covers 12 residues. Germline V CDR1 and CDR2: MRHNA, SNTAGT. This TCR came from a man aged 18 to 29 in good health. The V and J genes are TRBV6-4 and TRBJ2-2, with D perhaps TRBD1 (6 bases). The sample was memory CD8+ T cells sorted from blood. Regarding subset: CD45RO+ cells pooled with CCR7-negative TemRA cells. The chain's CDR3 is CARQGDTGELFF. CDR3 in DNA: TGTGCCAGACAGGGAGATACCGGGGAGCTGTTTTTT.